This entry concerns a single T cell receptor (beta chain). What it binds is unknown. These data belong to a study of siplizumab effects on memory and regulatory T cells. Per sample, the assay covered 80,000 to 100,000 TCR templates. Produced via immunoSEQ multiplex PCR; TCRdb's table is partial and in-frame only. The sample includes around 72,000 clones, roughly nine tenths of them seen just once. Germline lookup yields CDR1 SGHDT and CDR2 YYEEEE. V was shortened by 0 bases and J by 3 bases, with 13 bases between the two germline ends. This CDR3 comprises 17 residues. Study-level findings and limits: Treg origin accounted for an average of approximately 69% of mappable alloreactive CD4+ clones with siplizumab and 26.9% in controls. The naive T cell population seemed more diverse than memory cells and seemed a major contributor to the alloresponse.

V gene TRBV5-6 combines with J gene TRBJ1-6; TRBD1 might be the D (5 bases). Specimen: CD8+ T cells sorted from blood. The receptor's source is a human donor in good health. The CDR3 DNA reads as TGTGCCAGCAGCTTGGTAGGGACGACGGGCTATAATTCACCCCTCCACTTT. Translation gives CASSLVGTTGYNSPLHF.